This passage covers 19 T cell receptor beta chains from one sample sequenced in a study of OX40 agonist ivuxolimab in advanced cancers. Sequencing was performed with immunoSEQ multiplex PCR; in TCRdb, only in-frame clones are kept and a portion is missing. The data hold roughly 60,000 clones, with approximately 91% observed a single time. Material: CD4+ or CD8+ T cells sorted from blood, obtained in a trial of the OX40 agonist ivuxolimab. Receptor source: an adult with an advanced solid tumor such as melanoma, head and neck, liver or kidney cancer.

This clone has more than one count but fewer than ten. This chain joins TRBV28 and TRBJ1-1; maybe TRBD1 (5 bases). This CDR3 is 15 amino acids long. Per germline, CDR1 MDHEN and CDR2 SYDVKM. Between the trimmed V and J ends, which lost 2 bases and 0 bases, there was a span of 10 bases. Here the CDR3 reads CASSLPGNMNTEAFF. The CDR3 DNA is TGTGCCAGCAGTTTACCAGGGAACATGAACACTGAAGCTTTCTTT.

This chain joins TRBV7-2 and TRBJ2-5; D remains unclear. This CDR3 comprises 15 residues. CDR1 and CDR2 (germline): SGHTA, FQGNSA. V was clipped by 6 bases and J by 2 bases, with 16 bases between them. CDR3 DNA sequence: TGTGCCAGCAGTCTTAGTCCAGCGTTTCAAGAGACCCAGTACTTC. This gives the protein CASSLSPAFQETQYF.

The genes are TRBV4-3 and TRBJ2-7; 8 positions agree with TRBD1. This CDR3 has 16 residues. The V gene end was trimmed by 0 bases and the J gene end by 9 bases; junction bases not matched to a gene: 13. Germline CDR1 reads LGHNA; CDR2 reads YSLEER. The CDR3 sequence: CASSQDPGQDPAGQYF. The CDR3 nucleotides read TGCGCCAGCAGCCAAGACCCGGGACAGGACCCAGCGGGGCAGTACTTC.

The V gene is TRBV2, the J gene TRBJ1-3; 7 bases align to TRBD1. There are 14 residues in the CDR3. The germline V gene has CDR1 SNHLY and CDR2 FYNNEI. V trimming: 2 bases; J trimming: 3 bases; junction bases outside the gene matches: 1. As DNA, the CDR3 is TGTGCCAGCAGTGAACAGGGGGATGGAAACACCATATATTTT. Translating gives CASSEQGDGNTIYF.

V usage is TRBV7-2 and J usage is TRBJ2-1, with 10 bases lining up with TRBD2. Trimming cost V 1 base and J 8 bases; bases outside gene matches: 5. There are 15 residues in the CDR3. The germline CDR1 and CDR2 sequences are SGHTA and FQGNSA. The CDR3 nucleotides are TGTGCCAGCAGCTTAGTAGCGGGGGGCCGGTATGAGCAGTTCTTC. Residues: CASSLVAGGRYEQFF.

Only a few counts were recorded for this clone. The chain uses TRBV18 and TRBJ2-2; 7 bases fit TRBD2. The length of the CDR3 is 12 residues. Trimming took 11 bases from V and 4 from J; bases not matched to a gene: 4. Germline-derived CDR1 and CDR2 are KGHSH and LQKENI. CDR3 protein: CAAGTITGELFF. The CDR3 DNA reads TGTGCCGCAGGGACTATCACCGGGGAGCTGTTTTTT.

The rearrangement uses TRBV6-5 and TRBJ2-5; D is ambiguous. In germline, CDR1 is MNHEY, CDR2 SVGAGI. The CDR3 is 14 residues long. Trimming stripped 2 bases from V and 1 base from J, with 8 bases between. The CDR3 sequence: CASSYMAAQETQYF. CDR3 DNA sequence: TGTGCCAGCAGTTACATGGCGGCCCAAGAGACCCAGTACTTC.

The V call is TRBV28, the J call TRBJ1-2; 7 nucleotides match TRBD1. The length of the CDR3 is 13 residues. After removal of 10 bases from V and 7 bases from J, the junction contained 12 bases not matched to a gene. The V gene's germline CDR1 is MDHEN and CDR2 SYDVKM. The CDR3 region has the DNA TGTGCCACGACTACAACAGGGGTAGGTGGCTACACCTTC. Translating it yields CATTTTGVGGYTF.

The CDR3 reads CASSGDVWGNQPQHF. In DNA form, the CDR3 reads TGTGCCAGCAGTGGGGACGTGTGGGGGAATCAGCCCCAGCATTTT. The chain couples TRBV28 to TRBJ1-5, with D perhaps matching TRBD1 (5 bases). This CDR3 contains 15 residues. The germline gives CDR1 MDHEN, CDR2 SYDVKM. Trimming pared 5 bases from V and 4 bases from J, leaving 15 bases between.

The rearrangement uses TRBV5-4 and TRBJ2-7; no firm D call. CDR1 and CDR2 (germline): SGHNT, YYREEE (reference sequence). Trimming removed 0 bases at V and 0 bases at J, with 7 bases between. CDR3 length: 14 amino acids. The CDR3 bases are TGTGCCAGCAGCTTGGTCGGAAGCTCCTACGAGCAGTACTTC. Protein product: CASSLVGSSYEQYF.

The J gene is TRBJ2-1, the V gene TRBV18; possibly TRBD1 for D (5 bases). Germline values: CDR1 KGHSH, CDR2 LQKENI. This CDR3 spans 17 amino acids. The germline V and J ends were trimmed by 2 bases and 9 bases, with 23 bases remaining between them. CDR3 nucleotides: TGTGCCAGCTCACCATCTTTTGAGCAGGGTCAAAATAGTGAGCAGTTCTTC. This sequence encodes CASSPSFEQGQNSEQFF.

The chain has TRBV10-3 and TRBJ2-3; TRBD2 is a possible D gene (5 bases). The CDR3 totals 14 residues. The ends were cut back, 5 bases at V and 5 bases at J, with 14 bases in the middle. The germline CDR1 and CDR2 sequences are ENHRY and SYGVKD. The CDR3 DNA is TGTGCCATCAGTAGCGAGGGATCCAAAGATACGCAGTATTTT. As protein: CAISSEGSKDTQYF.

The gene calls are TRBV6-6 and TRBJ1-1; D is uncertain. CDR3 length: 13 amino acids. CDR1 is MNHNY and CDR2 is SVGAGI in the germline V gene (reference sequence). Trimming removed 5 bases from V and 3 bases from J, with 10 bases in between. CDR3 residues: CASSTTLDTEAFF. The CDR3 region has the DNA TGTGCCAGCAGTACTACTCTAGACACTGAAGCTTTCTTT.

CDR3 DNA sequence: TGTGCCAGCAGTTTAAGCTGGGCCCAACTTAACTATGGCTACACCTTC. It yields the protein CASSLSWAQLNYGYTF. This chain links TRBV28 with TRBJ1-2; D is ambiguous. The CDR3 runs 16 residues. Trimming removed 2 bases from V and 1 base from J, with 14 bases in between. Germline assignment: CDR1 MDHEN and CDR2 SYDVKM.

V usage is TRBV28 and J usage is TRBJ1-1, with 8 bases fitting TRBD1. V lost 4 bases to trimming and J lost 3 bases; unmatched junction nucleotides: 4. Looked up from germline, CDR1 is MDHEN and CDR2 is SYDVKM. CDR3 size: 14 residues. This chain's CDR3 is CASSSGGRYTEAFF. The CDR3 DNA reads TGTGCCAGCAGTTCAGGGGGCAGATACACTGAAGCTTTCTTT.

This sequence joins TRBV5-1 and TRBJ2-1; 7 positions match TRBD2. This CDR3 contains 12 residues. V lost 0 bases and J lost 9; bases outside the gene matches: 0. Germline CDR1 and CDR2: SGHRS and YFSETQ. The CDR3: CASSLAGGEQFF. In nucleotides, the CDR3 is TGCGCCAGCAGCTTGGCGGGGGGTGAGCAGTTCTTC.

The chain recombines TRBV6-1 with TRBJ2-7; D may correspond to TRBD1 or TRBD2 (5 bases each). This CDR3 is 14 amino acids long. V was pared by 11 bases and J by 0 bases, with 17 bases between. Per the germline V gene, CDR1 is MNHNS and CDR2 is SASEGT. Here the CDR3 reads CASSRDGLSYEQYF. As DNA, the CDR3 is TGTGCCTCTTCACGGGACGGCCTCTCCTACGAGCAGTACTTC.

The V and J genes are TRBV5-1 and TRBJ2-1; D perhaps matches TRBD2 (5 bases). Germline values: CDR1 SGHRS, CDR2 YFSETQ. Deletions cut 0 bases from V and 2 bases from J, with 9 bases between. This CDR3 is 15 amino acids long. The CDR3 region is CASSLAGNPYNEQFF. CDR3 DNA: TGCGCCAGCAGCTTGGCGGGAAACCCCTACAATGAGCAGTTCTTC.

This rearrangement joins TRBV19 to TRBJ1-1; no firm D call. Trimming pared 5 bases from V and 5 bases from J, leaving 15 bases between. Germline CDR1 LNHDA, CDR2 SQIVND (reference sequence). The CDR3 contains 14 residues. The CDR3 nucleotides are TGTGCCAGTAGTTTGCGGGGATCCGGGACTGAAGCTTTCTTT. Translating gives CASSLRGSGTEAFF. Full variable domain (outside the CDR3, taken from reference TRBV19 and TRBJ1-1): DGGITQSPKYLFRKEGQNVTLSCEQNLNHDAMYWYRQDPGQGLRLIYYSQIVNDFQKGDIAEGYSVSREKKESFPLTVTSAQKNPTAFYLCASSLRGSGTEAFFGQGTRLTVV.